This T cell receptor beta chain was profiled in a study of cytomegalovirus exposure and HLA in healthy donors. CDR1 is SEHNR and CDR2 is FQNEAQ in the germline V gene (reference sequence). The CDR3 spans 13 residues. V lost 3 bases, J lost 6 bases, and 12 bases lay in between. Concerning this clone: Its antigen is unidentified.

The primer mix had 60 Vbeta and 13 Jbeta primers. This table comes from immunoSEQ multiplex PCR, and its TCRdb copy is limited to in-frame clones, with some not included. Counted here are around 180,000 clones, roughly 78% occurring once; the ten biggest clones make up less than 15%. Regarding the study as a whole: The authors reported that TCR beta sequences could predict HLA-A and HLA-B alleles. These predictions were accurate for most subjects in the first cohort. When analyzed later, a missense DCLRE1C variant was found to be linked to TCR beta V- and J-gene trimming. In an earlier analysis, productive rearrangement rates for most beta V segments clustered near 87% or 30%. Some V segments, including TRBV6-2 and TRBV6-3, were excluded as indistinguishable.

The TCR comes from a woman in her fifties or sixties in good health and CMV-seropositive. The chain uses TRBV7-9 and TRBJ2-7; no definite D call. The specimen sequenced was PBMCs. The CDR3 nucleotides read TGTGCCAGCAGCTTCTATCAGGCCTCCGAGCAGTACTTC. Amino acids: CASSFYQASEQYF.